The entry that follows covers one TCR beta chain sequence. What it binds is not known. This sample is part of a study of beta chain features in type 1 diabetes. Study-level findings and limits: A moderate, significant TCRB CDR3 shortening appeared in type 1 diabetes across four CD4+ subsets.

The sequenced template was cDNA made from the entire isolated RNA. TCRdb's copy holds only in-frame clones and misses some; the assay was immunoSEQ multiplex PCR. This sample carries nearly 700,000 clones, around an eighth of them seen once, and the ten largest clones take less than 0.025%. This CDR3 comprises 14 residues. Germline values: CDR1 MNHEY, CDR2 SVGAGI. V lost 7 bases and J 4 bases, leaving 16 bases between the germline ends. Sequencing was done on a sample of naive CD4+ T cells from blood. The rearrangement links TRBV6-5 to TRBJ1-1; maybe TRBD1 (6 bases). The sequence was collected from a man aged 18 to 29 with type 1 diabetes. CDR3 sequence (DNA): TGTGCCAGCATCCCACAGGGAAGGGTCACTGAAGCTTTCTTT. Protein: CASIPQGRVTEAFF.